This record concerns one T cell receptor beta chain sequence. The antigen is unknown. The junction departs from the called germline gene at one end, perhaps through a read error. This sample stems from a study of glioma-infiltrating T cells. Study-level results: CDR3 overlap between tissue and blood was very small. Gliomas, especially low-grade, showed above-expected tissue-blood divergence; non-neoplastic patients showed below.

Using RNA template, CDR3s of TCR alpha and beta were amplified with iRepertoire arm-PCR. TCRdb reanalysed the multiplex PCR reads using MiXCR and keeps one entry per CDR3 protein. The table has about 93,000 distinct CDR3 sequences, 35% to 45% seen once. Germline loops: CDR1 MGHRA, CDR2 YSYEKL. The CDR3 length is 13 residues. The sequenced sample was glioma tissue, nonneoplastic brain tissue, or PBMCs (not recorded which). The TCR comes from a human donor with low-grade glioma or glioblastoma, undergoing nonglioma brain surgery, or in good health (not recorded which). The chain employs TRBV4-1 and TRBJ2-1; 9 nucleotides line up with TRBD2. The CDR3 spells CASSAGGGNKQFF. CDR3 bases: TGTGCCAGCAGTGCGGGAGGGGGGAATAAGCAGTTCTTC.